These 28 T cell receptor beta chains originate from one sample sequenced in a study of blood T cells in healthy people across ages. Combining a sample-barcoded 5' primer with a J-beta primer mix, a second PCR ran for roughly 7 to 12 cycles. TCRdb independently ran MiXCR on the 5' RACE reads; one entry per CDR3 protein. The data show some 1.4 million distinct CDR3 sequences, about 40% seen once. Sequenced: blood. Receptor source: a young woman in good health.

This clonotype was seen a few times. The CDR3: CASSQGDGVLDYGYTF. The CDR3 coding sequence is TGTGCCAGCAGCCAAGGGGACGGCGTTCTCGACTATGGCTACACCTTC. The V and J genes are TRBV14 and TRBJ1-2; the D gene is possibly TRBD1 (5 bases). Trimming shortened V by 1 base and J by 3 bases, and 15 bases separated the two germline ends. Germline lookup yields CDR1 SGHDN and CDR2 FVKESK. The CDR3 has 16 residues.

V is TRBV2 and J is TRBJ2-4; D is perhaps TRBD1 or TRBD2 (5 bases each). V was pared by 7 bases and J by 0 bases, with 16 bases between. This CDR3 has 16 amino acids. Looked up from germline, CDR1 is SNHLY and CDR2 is FYNNEI. DNA of the CDR3: TGTGCCAGCATGGGCGACAGACTATTAGCCAAAAACATTCAGTACTTC. It specifies CASMGDRLLAKNIQYF.

V is TRBV27 and J is TRBJ2-1; TRBD2 matches 10 bases. Germline V CDR1 and CDR2: MNHEY, SMNVEV (reference sequence). CDR3 length: 15 amino acids. V dropped 2 bases and J dropped 8; count of bases not matched to a gene: 6. CDR3 protein: CASSLIAGGVDEQFF. The CDR3 region has the DNA TGTGCCAGCAGTTTAATAGCGGGGGGTGTCGATGAGCAGTTCTTC.

The rearrangement links TRBV20-1 to TRBJ1-1; TRBD1 aligns across 7 bases. V gave up 0 bases and J gave up 5 bases; unmatched junction bases: 9. Per germline, CDR1 DFQATT and CDR2 SNEGSKA (reference sequence). The CDR3 is 15 residues long. CDR3 loop: CSARDKQGRWTEAFF. Here the CDR3 DNA reads TGCAGTGCTAGAGATAAACAGGGGAGGTGGACTGAAGCTTTCTTT.

This clonotype was picked up a small number of times. Here the CDR3 DNA reads TGCAGTGCTCCAGAGCTGAGCGGGGGAACCTACAATGAGCAGTTCTTC. Translation gives CSAPELSGGTYNEQFF. This sequence joins TRBV20-1 and TRBJ2-1; 8 positions match TRBD2. CDR1 is DFQATT, CDR2 SNEGSKA, per germline (reference sequence). V shed 5 bases, J shed 2 bases, and the junction held 11 bases outside the gene matches. The CDR3 is made up of 16 amino acids.

This chain uses TRBV6-5 with TRBJ2-3; 9 nucleotides align to TRBD1. Germline V gene lookup returns CDR1 MNHEY and CDR2 SVGAGI. V lost 5 bases and J lost 4; bases outside the gene matches: 4. CDR3 length: 14 residues. The CDR3 DNA sequence: TGTGCCAGCAGTGACAGGGGGTACGCAGATACGCAGTATTTT. Protein product: CASSDRGYADTQYF.

The chain carries TRBV29-1 and TRBJ2-7, with TRBD2 matching 10 bases. CDR1 and CDR2 from the germline V gene are SQVTM and ANQGSEA. CDR3 length: 15 amino acids. V was clipped by 1 base and J by 1 base; unmatched bases: 4. In DNA, the CDR3 is TGCAGCGTTGAAGGTAGCGGGGGGAATTCCTACGAGCAGTACTTC. This translates into CSVEGSGGNSYEQYF.

A few counts support this clonotype. The chain recombines TRBV28 with TRBJ1-2; D gene ambiguous. V lost 3 bases and J 4 bases, leaving 12 bases between the germline ends. In germline, CDR1 is MDHEN, CDR2 SYDVKM. The CDR3 loop spans 14 amino acids. The CDR3 sequence is CASSFQSPFYGYTF. The CDR3 DNA sequence: TGTGCCAGCAGTTTTCAGTCGCCTTTCTATGGCTACACCTTC.

J is TRBJ1-2 and V is TRBV7-9; D remains unclear. The CDR3 extends over 12 amino acids. V lost 1 base and J 7 bases, leaving 7 bases between the germline ends. Looked up from germline, CDR1 is SEHNR and CDR2 is FQNEAQ (reference sequence). The CDR3 DNA follows: TGTGCCAGCAGCTTAGGTTTGGGTGGCTACACCTTC. Amino acids: CASSLGLGGYTF.

This chain connects TRBV24-1 to TRBJ2-1; 10 bases are shared with TRBD2. The junction had 1 base not matched to a gene; V was cut back by 3 bases and J by 0 bases. The CDR3 spans 16 residues. From germline, CDR1 is KGHDR and CDR2 SFDVKD. The CDR3: CATSDPSGSSYNEQFF. The CDR3 nucleotides are TGTGCCACCAGTGATCCTAGCGGGAGCTCCTACAATGAGCAGTTCTTC.

This chain joins TRBV4-2 and TRBJ2-7, with a tentative D call TRBD1 (6 bases). The length of the CDR3 is 13 residues. Germline V CDR1 and CDR2: LGHNA, YNFKEQ. V gave up 5 bases and J gave up 7 bases, with 15 bases separating them. Here the CDR3 reads CASSVPTGTEQYF. The CDR3 region has the DNA TGTGCCAGCAGCGTGCCAACAGGGACGGAGCAGTACTTC.

DNA for the CDR3: TGTGCCATCAGTGAGACAGGGGGTGGATCAACTAATGAAAAACTGTTTTTT. Amino acids: CAISETGGGSTNEKLFF. The chain recombines TRBV10-3 with TRBJ1-4, with TRBD1 matching over 8 bases. Germline-derived CDR1 and CDR2 are ENHRY and SYGVKD. This CDR3 is 17 amino acids long. Germline trimming cut 2 bases from V and 0 bases from J; bases unmatched to any gene: 5.

Many counts were recorded for this clonotype. The V gene is TRBV2, the J gene TRBJ1-5, with 8 bases aligning to TRBD1. The J segment lost 6 bases and the V segment lost 7 bases, leaving 11 bases of the junction unmatched. The CDR3 sequence is 15 residues long. Germline CDR1 SNHLY, CDR2 FYNNEI. Written as DNA, the CDR3 is TGTGCCAGCACCCCAGGACAGGGCGTATTTCAGCCCCAGCATTTT. This encodes CASTPGQGVFQPQHF.

This clonotype was seen more than once but under ten times. The rearrangement joins TRBV6-6 to TRBJ2-3; either TRBD1 or TRBD2 may supply D (6 bases each). Germline V lookup: CDR1 MNHNY, CDR2 SVGAGI (reference sequence). The CDR3 is made up of 15 amino acids. The V end lost 4 bases, the J end lost 6 bases, and 17 bases lay between the germline ends. CDR3 sequence reads: CASSSWTVRGDTQYF. The DNA of the CDR3 is TGTGCCAGCAGTTCCTGGACAGTTCGGGGGGATACGCAGTATTTT.

A few counts support this clonotype. The CDR3 nucleotides are TGTGCCAGCAGCCTGAGTCGGGGACAGACTTCTATTAACTATGGCTACACCTTC. Translated: CASSLSRGQTSINYGYTF. The V gene is TRBV28, the J gene TRBJ1-2; TRBD1 matches at 7 bases. Germline CDR1 reads MDHEN; CDR2 reads SYDVKM. This CDR3 has 18 amino acids. J was trimmed by 1 base and V by 6 bases; bases with no gene match: 17.

This clonotype turned up a few times. J is TRBJ1-2 and V is TRBV28; no reliable D call. V lost 5 bases and J lost 8, with 15 bases in between. Germline loops: CDR1 MDHEN, CDR2 SYDVKM. CDR3 size: 13 residues. The CDR3 loop is CASSARAGRGYTF. DNA for the CDR3: TGTGCCAGCAGTGCCCGGGCAGGTCGAGGCTACACCTTC.

The chain combines TRBV23-1 with TRBJ1-5, with D possibly being TRBD1 (5 bases). TRBV23-1 is an ORF, and what it does is uncertain. CDR3 length equals 11 residues. The ends were cut back, 10 bases at V and 5 bases at J, with 9 bases in the middle. The CDR3 protein is CANPQDQPQHF. CDR3 bases: TGCGCCAACCCACAGGATCAGCCCCAGCATTTT.

The J gene is TRBJ2-2, the V gene TRBV7-9, with 10 bases matching TRBD2. This CDR3 is 18 amino acids long. Germline V gene lookup returns CDR1 SEHNR and CDR2 FQNEAQ (reference sequence). J lost 1 base, V lost 2 bases, and 7 bases had no gene match. Written as DNA, the CDR3 is TGTGCCAGCAGCTTACTCCTAGCGGGAGCACGGAACACCGGGGAGCTGTTTTTT. It specifies CASSLLLAGARNTGELFF.

There are a few counts of this clonotype. This chain uses TRBV9 with TRBJ2-3; no clear D gene. The CDR3 totals 13 residues. Germline V gene lookup returns CDR1 SGDLS and CDR2 YYNGEE. Trimming removed 3 bases from V and 2 bases from J, with 7 bases in between. In DNA, the CDR3 is TGTGCCAGCAGCGCATCGTACACAGATACGCAGTATTTT. It yields the protein CASSASYTDTQYF.

CDR3 amino acids: CASSQDIAPLEQYF. The CDR3 coding sequence is TGTGCCAGCAGCCAAGATATCGCCCCCCTGGAGCAGTACTTC. V gene TRBV4-2 combines with J gene TRBJ2-7, with D uncertain. Germline V gives CDR1 LGHNA, CDR2 YNFKEQ. V was cut by 0 bases and J by 7 bases, with 13 bases left in between. CDR3 length equals 14 residues.

This clonotype was counted many times. The chain couples TRBV10-3 to TRBJ2-3; TRBD1 or TRBD2 may be the D gene (5 bases each). V was clipped by 0 bases and J by 4 bases, with 14 bases between them. The CDR3 covers 16 residues. Germline V gives CDR1 ENHRY, CDR2 SYGVKD. The CDR3 coding sequence is TGTGCCATCAGTGAGTCCCGGGGCGACTTCTCAGATACGCAGTATTTT. The encoded protein is CAISESRGDFSDTQYF.

This chain joins TRBV12-3 or TRBV12-4 and TRBJ1-5; D is undetermined. Deletions cut 4 bases from V and 4 bases from J, with 11 bases between. The CDR3 loop spans 14 amino acids. This chain's CDR3 is CASSYEAGNQPQHF. The CDR3 bases are TGTGCCAGCAGTTACGAGGCAGGAAATCAGCCCCAGCATTTT.

The table lists this clonotype with a count of one. This chain connects TRBV12-3 or TRBV12-4 to TRBJ1-3; no definite D call. The germline V and J ends were trimmed by 6 bases and 3 bases, with 21 bases remaining between them. The CDR3 is 17 residues long. The CDR3 spells CASSREWAVLGGNTIYF. The CDR3 bases are TGTGCCAGCAGCCGGGAGTGGGCGGTCCTCGGTGGAAACACCATATATTTT.

The chain uses TRBV6-1 and TRBJ1-1, with 8 bases matching TRBD1. Germline-derived CDR1 and CDR2 are MNHNS and SASEGT. Trimming cost V 5 bases and J 4 bases; bases outside gene matches: 9. This CDR3 is built from 15 residues. The CDR3 nucleotides are TGTGCCAGCAGTTTCGGACAGGGTATGGGCACTGAAGCTTTCTTT. Protein: CASSFGQGMGTEAFF.

A few counts support this clonotype. J is TRBJ1-2 and V is TRBV2; 8 bases align to TRBD1. Germline lookup yields CDR1 SNHLY and CDR2 FYNNEI. The CDR3 extends over 18 amino acids. V shed 3 bases and J 0 bases; nucleotides not matched to a gene: 12. The chain's CDR3 is CASSDLAGQGSANYGYTF. The CDR3 bases are TGTGCCAGCAGTGACCTGGCCGGACAGGGAAGCGCTAACTATGGCTACACCTTC. The complete variable domain, with remaining parts taken from reference TRBV2 and TRBJ1-2, reads EPEVTQTPSHQVTQMGQEVILRCVPISNHLYFYWYRQILGQKVEFLVSFYNNEISEKSEIFDDQFSVERPDGSNFTLKIRSTKLEDSAMYFCASSDLAGQGSANYGYTFGSGTRLTVV.

The V and J genes are TRBV7-3 and TRBJ2-3, with D possibly being TRBD1 (6 bases). The CDR3 is 16 amino acids. V lost 1 base to trimming and J lost 3 bases, with 14 bases between them. Germline CDR1 and CDR2: SGHTA and FQGTGA. The CDR3 reads CASSLNPGVLTDTQYF. The CDR3 DNA sequence: TGTGCCAGCAGCTTAAATCCAGGGGTCTTGACAGATACGCAGTATTTT.

On this clonotype: This clone may be a read error of a much larger clone one base away. The genes are TRBV3-1 and TRBJ1-2; 7 bases align to TRBD1. The CDR3 spans 16 residues. Looked up from germline, CDR1 is LGHDT and CDR2 is YNNKEL (reference sequence). DNA of the CDR3: TGTGCCAACAGCCAAGATGTAAAACAGGGGACCAATGGCTACACCTTC. Its translation: CANSQDVKQGTNGYTF.

The chain employs TRBV4-1 and TRBJ1-1; 7 bases match TRBD1. This CDR3 region has 15 residues. CDR1 and CDR2 from the germline V gene are MGHRA and YSYEKL. Losses at the gene ends were 2 bases for V and 4 bases for J; bases not matched to a gene: 7. This CDR3 reads CASSQRDRDATEAFF. The CDR3 bases are TGCGCCAGCAGCCAAAGAGACAGGGACGCCACTGAAGCTTTCTTT.